A selection of T cell receptor beta chains follows, all from one sample in a study of cytomegalovirus exposure and HLA in healthy donors. The method was immunoSEQ multiplex PCR; TCRdb's version includes in-frame clones alone and lacks a portion of them. This sample has about 140,000 clones, with about 85% found just once. Sequenced: PBMCs. Receptors originate from a female donor in good health and CMV-seronegative. CDR3s include the opening cysteine and the closing phenylalanine or tryptophan. A D gene is named only where the DNA matches it firmly. Size is omitted from some rows. Given values are once, few, many or a class for expanded clones.

>TRBJ1-6|TRBD1|.|TRBV4-3
TGCGCCAGCAGCCAAGATCTGACAGGGGCGGATTCTCCCTATAATTCACCCCTCCACTTT
CASSQDLTGADSPYNSPLHF
>TRBJ1-1|.|once|TRBV25-1
TGTGCCAGCAGTGATTTGGGCAGACTGAACACTGAAGCTTTCTTT
CASSDLGRLNTEAFF
>TRBJ1-5|.|.|TRBV7-9
TGTGCCAGCAGCCGGGACAATCAGCCCCAGCATTTT
CASSRDNQPQHF
>TRBJ2-2|TRBD2|.|TRBV27
TGTGCCAGCAGCATTGGGGGGGGTAGGGGCACCGGGGAGCTGTTTTTT
CASSIGGGRGTGELFF
>TRBJ1-1|.|few|TRBV9
TGTGCCAGCAGCCCCTATTGGGGGGTGAATGAAGCTTTCTTT
CASSPYWGVNEAFF
>TRBJ1-1|.|.|TRBV5-1
TGCGCCAGCAGCTTGGACCCCAGACAAGAAGCTTTCTTT
CASSLDPRQEAFF
>TRBJ2-1|TRBD2|.|TRBV19
TGTGCCAGTAGTATTGGTTTGGGGCTAGCGGGGGATGAGCAGTTCTTC
CASSIGLGLAGDEQFF
>TRBJ2-7|TRBD1|.|TRBV7-8
TGTGCCAGCAGCCACAAGAGGGTCAGGGGGTCTTCCTACGAGCAGTACTTC
CASSHKRVRGSSYEQYF
>TRBJ1-4|TRBD1|once|TRBV5-1
TGCGCCAGTAAACCGGGACAGGGGGAAAAACTGTTTTTT
CASKPGQGEKLFF
>TRBJ1-1|.|.|TRBV7-9
TGTGCCAGCAGCTTGGGTGACATGAACACTGAAGCTTTCTTT
CASSLGDMNTEAFF
>TRBJ2-3|.|.|TRBV7-9
TGTGCCAGCAGCACTAGCATCACAGATACGCAGTATTTT
CASSTSITDTQYF
>TRBJ1-2|.|few|TRBV29-1
TGCAGCGTTGAAGGTTCGGAGGGCTACACCTTC
CSVEGSEGYTF
>TRBJ2-5|.|.|TRBV27
TGTGCCAGCAGTTCCAAACTGTCCGGGACAAACAAAGAGACCCAGTACTTC
CASSSKLSGTNKETQYF
>TRBJ2-3|.|.|TRBV9
TGTGCCAGCAGCGTAGCGGCTAGCCGGGATACGCAGTATTTT
CASSVAASRDTQYF
>TRBJ2-5|.|.|TRBV5-4
TGTGCCAGCAGCTTGACAGGTTTTGAGACCCAGTACTTC
CASSLTGFETQYF
>TRBJ2-7|.|.|TRBV11-2
TGTGCCAGCAGCCTAAGCCCTGGACGGACTGGCGAGCAGTACTTC
CASSLSPGRTGEQYF
>TRBJ2-7|TRBD1|.|TRBV4-1
TGCGCCAGCAGCCAAGGAGCACAGGGGGCCCCCTACGAGCAGTACTTC
CASSQGAQGAPYEQYF
>TRBJ2-3|TRBD2|.|TRBV11-3
TGTGCCAGCAGCTATGGGACTACTAGCACAGATACGCAGTATTTT
CASSYGTTSTDTQYF
>TRBJ2-7|.|.|TRBV5-4
TGTGCCAGCAGCTTGGCGTCCTTATCCTACGAGCAGTACTTC
CASSLASLSYEQYF
>TRBJ1-4|.|few|TRBV2
TGTGCCAGCGGGGGGGGTGGGGCAACTAATGAAAAACTGTTTTTT
CASGGGGATNEKLFF
>TRBJ2-4|.|.|TRBV10-3
TGTGCCATCAGGGCAGATACTAGAGCCAAAAACATTCAGTACTTC
CAIRADTRAKNIQYF
>TRBJ2-7|.|.|TRBV7-9
TGTTCCAGCAGCCCCAACGGACACCCGGGCGACGAGCAGTACTTC
CSSSPNGHPGDEQYF
>TRBJ1-5|TRBD1|.|TRBV30
TGTGCCTGGAGTGTAGGGACAGGGGAACGGGCCCAGCATTTT
CAWSVGTGERAQHF
>TRBJ1-2|.|.|TRBV15
TGTGCCACCAGCAGGGGGCCCTGGGGGGACGGCTACACCTTC
CATSRGPWGDGYTF
>TRBJ2-1|TRBD2|few|TRBV7-2
TGTGCCAGCAGTCCAGCGGGGGGGCAAGGTGAGCAGTTCTTC
CASSPAGGQGEQFF
>TRBJ2-5|.|.|TRBV7-9
TGTGCCAGCAGCTTGTCCAGGGGCCGTAGGGAGACCCAGTACTTC
CASSLSRGRRETQYF
>TRBJ2-5|TRBD2|.|TRBV28
TGTGCCAGCAGTCTTGGGACTAGCGGGGGGGCCGTTGAGACCCAGTACTTC
CASSLGTSGGAVETQYF
>TRBJ2-3|.|.|TRBV10-1
TGCGCCAGCAGTGAGTCGGGCCGGCCAGATACGCAGTATTTT
CASSESGRPDTQYF
>TRBJ1-2|TRBD1|.|TRBV7-9
TGTGCCAGCAGCTTAGTTGGGACAGGGGCCCTCTCCTATGGCTACACCTTC
CASSLVGTGALSYGYTF
>TRBJ2-2|.|.|TRBV5-1
TGCGCCAGCAGCTTGGACGGGAACCCGAACACCGGGGAGCTGTTTTTT
CASSLDGNPNTGELFF
>TRBJ1-2|.|.|TRBV19
TGTGCCAGTTCTTTCTTAGGGGCTAACTATGGCTACACCTTC
CASSFLGANYGYTF
>TRBJ2-5|.|.|TRBV11-2
TGTGCCAGCAGCTGGAGTTTCGAGGGGACCCAGTACTTC
CASSWSFEGTQYF
>TRBJ2-7|.|.|TRBV7-8
TGTGCCAGCAGCTCAGTACGGGGTGCGAAATACTTC
CASSSVRGAKYF
>TRBJ1-6|.|.|TRBV21-1
TGTGCCAGCACCTACCAGGGGAAAGAGTCACCCCTCCACTTT
CASTYQGKESPLHF
>TRBJ1-2|.|few|TRBV27
TGTGCCAGCAGTCCCCGGATAGCCAGATCCGGCTACACCTTC
CASSPRIARSGYTF
>TRBJ1-6|TRBD1|.|TRBV27
TGTGCCAGCAGGGACAGGGAGTCTTCACCCCTCCACTTT
CASRDRESSPLHF
>TRBJ2-7|.|.|TRBV21-1
TGTGCCAGCAGCAACTGGCGGGAGAGGACCTACGAGCAGTACTTC
CASSNWRERTYEQYF
>TRBJ2-2|.|.|TRBV11-3
TGTGCCAGCAGCTTAGGTATAGGGAGGCCGAACACCGGGGAGCTGTTTTTT
CASSLGIGRPNTGELFF
>TRBJ2-3|TRBD1|.|TRBV27
TGTGCCAGCAGTTTCCGGACAGGGGGTACAGATACGCAGTATTTT
CASSFRTGGTDTQYF
>TRBJ2-3|TRBD2|.|TRBV7-2
TGTGCCAGCAGCTTAGCTAGCGGGGTTAGCACAGATACGCAGTATTTT
CASSLASGVSTDTQYF
>TRBJ2-7|TRBD1|.|TRBV5-4
TGTGCCAGCAGCCCGGGACAGTCCCCATACGAGCAGTACTTC
CASSPGQSPYEQYF
>TRBJ1-2|TRBD1|.|TRBV10-2
TGCGCCAGCATGCCCGGACAGGGGGATGGCTACACCTTC
CASMPGQGDGYTF